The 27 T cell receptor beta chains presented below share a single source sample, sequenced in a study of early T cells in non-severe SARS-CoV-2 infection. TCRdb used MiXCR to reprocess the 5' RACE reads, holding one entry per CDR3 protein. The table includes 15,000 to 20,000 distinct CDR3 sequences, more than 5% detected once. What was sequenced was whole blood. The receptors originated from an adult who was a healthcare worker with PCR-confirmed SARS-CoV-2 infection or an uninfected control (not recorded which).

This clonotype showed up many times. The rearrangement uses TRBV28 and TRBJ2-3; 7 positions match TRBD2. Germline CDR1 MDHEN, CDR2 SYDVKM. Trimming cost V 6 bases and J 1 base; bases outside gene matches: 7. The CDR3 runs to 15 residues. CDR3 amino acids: CASSGLDSGTDTQYF. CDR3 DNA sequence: TGTGCCAGCAGCGGACTAGATTCTGGCACAGATACGCAGTATTTT.

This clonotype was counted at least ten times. The DNA for the CDR3 is TGTGCCAGCAGTCCGAGTGCGGGGTACACCTACAATGAGCAGTTCTTC. Translation: CASSPSAGYTYNEQFF. The chain recombines TRBV27 with TRBJ2-1, with D possibly being TRBD2 (6 bases). There are 16 residues in the CDR3. Germline loops: CDR1 MNHEY, CDR2 SMNVEV (reference sequence). Deletions cut 5 bases from V and 2 bases from J, with 16 bases between.

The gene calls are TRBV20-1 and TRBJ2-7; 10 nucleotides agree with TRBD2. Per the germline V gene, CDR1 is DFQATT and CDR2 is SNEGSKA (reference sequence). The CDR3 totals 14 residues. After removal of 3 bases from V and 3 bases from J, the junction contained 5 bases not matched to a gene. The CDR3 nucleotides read TGCAGTGCTAGTTCTAGCGGGAGACTCTACGAGCAGTACTTC. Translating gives CSASSSGRLYEQYF.

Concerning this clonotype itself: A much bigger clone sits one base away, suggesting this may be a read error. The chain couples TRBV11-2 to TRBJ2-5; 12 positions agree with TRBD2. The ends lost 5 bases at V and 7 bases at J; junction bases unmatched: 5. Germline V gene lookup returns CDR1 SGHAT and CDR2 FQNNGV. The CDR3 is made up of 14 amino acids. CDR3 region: CASSLLAGGVTQYF. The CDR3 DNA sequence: TGTGCCAGCAGCCTGCTAGCGGGAGGGGTGACCCAGTACTTC.

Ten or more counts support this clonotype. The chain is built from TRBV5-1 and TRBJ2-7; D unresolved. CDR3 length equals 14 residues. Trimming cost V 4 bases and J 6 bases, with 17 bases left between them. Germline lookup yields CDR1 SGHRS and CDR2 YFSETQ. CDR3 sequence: CASSPDGSGPEQYF. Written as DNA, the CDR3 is TGCGCCAGCAGCCCAGATGGATCAGGACCCGAGCAGTACTTC.

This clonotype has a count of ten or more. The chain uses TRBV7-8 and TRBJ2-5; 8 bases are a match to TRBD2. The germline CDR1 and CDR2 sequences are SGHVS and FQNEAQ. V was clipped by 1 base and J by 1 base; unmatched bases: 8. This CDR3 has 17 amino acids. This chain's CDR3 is CASSLVPRTSSQETQYF. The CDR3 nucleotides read TGTGCCAGCAGCTTAGTGCCGAGGACTAGCTCCCAAGAGACCCAGTACTTC.

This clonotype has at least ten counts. The CDR3 spells CASRTRGENVALHF. The CDR3 DNA follows: TGTGCCAGCAGAACCCGAGGGGAGAATGTAGCCCTCCACTTT. The V and J genes are TRBV28 and TRBJ1-6; D is possibly TRBD1 (5 bases). The CDR3 is 14 residues long. Trimming took 6 bases from V and 14 from J, leaving 20 bases between them. Germline CDR1 MDHEN, CDR2 SYDVKM.

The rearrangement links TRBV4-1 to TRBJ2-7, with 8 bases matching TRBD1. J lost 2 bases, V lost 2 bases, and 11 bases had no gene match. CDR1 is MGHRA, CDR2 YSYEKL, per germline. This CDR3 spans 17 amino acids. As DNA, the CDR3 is TGCGCCAGCAGCCAACTAGGCCGGGACAGGTCGACCTACGAGCAGTACTTC. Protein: CASSQLGRDRSTYEQYF.

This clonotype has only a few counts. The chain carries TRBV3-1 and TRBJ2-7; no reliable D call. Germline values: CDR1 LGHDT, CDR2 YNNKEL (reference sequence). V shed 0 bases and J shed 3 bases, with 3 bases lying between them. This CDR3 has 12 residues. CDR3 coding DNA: TGTGCCAGCAGCCAAGACTTCTACGAGCAGTACTTC. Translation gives CASSQDFYEQYF.

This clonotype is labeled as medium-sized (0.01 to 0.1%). The chain's CDR3 is CASSSQGAGNQPQHF. CDR3 nucleotide sequence: TGTGCCAGCAGTTCTCAGGGGGCTGGCAATCAGCCCCAGCATTTT. The rearrangement links TRBV27 to TRBJ1-5, with TRBD1 matching over 8 bases. Unmatched junction bases numbered 4, after V lost 4 bases and J lost 2 bases. From germline, CDR1 is MNHEY and CDR2 SMNVEV (reference sequence). There are 15 residues in the CDR3.

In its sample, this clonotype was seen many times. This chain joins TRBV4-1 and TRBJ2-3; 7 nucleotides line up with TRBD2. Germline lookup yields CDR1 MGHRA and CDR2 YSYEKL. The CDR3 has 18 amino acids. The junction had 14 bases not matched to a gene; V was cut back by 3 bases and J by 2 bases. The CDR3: CASSQDWPLAEITDTQYF. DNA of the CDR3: TGCGCCAGCAGCCAGGACTGGCCCCTAGCGGAAATCACAGATACGCAGTATTTT.

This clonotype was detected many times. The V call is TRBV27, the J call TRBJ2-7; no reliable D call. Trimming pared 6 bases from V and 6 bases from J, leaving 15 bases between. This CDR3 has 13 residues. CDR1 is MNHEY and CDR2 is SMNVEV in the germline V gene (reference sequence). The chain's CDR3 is CASSQEVSLEQYF. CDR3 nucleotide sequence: TGTGCCAGCAGCCAAGAGGTTTCCCTCGAGCAGTACTTC.

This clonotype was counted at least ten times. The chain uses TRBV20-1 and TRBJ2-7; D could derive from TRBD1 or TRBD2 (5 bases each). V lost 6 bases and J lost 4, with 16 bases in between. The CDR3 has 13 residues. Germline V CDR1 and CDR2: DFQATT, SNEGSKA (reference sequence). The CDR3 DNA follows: TGCAGTGCCCCGACGGGGTGGGGGTACGAGCAGTACTTC. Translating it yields CSAPTGWGYEQYF.

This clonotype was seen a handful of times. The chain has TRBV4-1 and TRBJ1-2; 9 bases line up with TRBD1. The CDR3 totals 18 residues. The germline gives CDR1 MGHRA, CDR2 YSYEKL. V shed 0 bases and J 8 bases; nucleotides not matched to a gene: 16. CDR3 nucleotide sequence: TGCGCCAGCAGCCAAGATCAGGGGACAGGGATTCCCCCGCGAGGCTACACCTTC. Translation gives CASSQDQGTGIPPRGYTF.

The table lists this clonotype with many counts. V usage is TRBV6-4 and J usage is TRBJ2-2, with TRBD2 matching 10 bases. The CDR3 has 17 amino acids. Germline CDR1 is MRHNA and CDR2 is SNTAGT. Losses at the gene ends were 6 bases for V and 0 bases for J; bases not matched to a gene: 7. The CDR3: CASSPGLAETNTGELFF. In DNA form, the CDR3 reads TGTGCCAGCAGCCCAGGACTAGCGGAGACGAACACCGGGGAGCTGTTTTTT.

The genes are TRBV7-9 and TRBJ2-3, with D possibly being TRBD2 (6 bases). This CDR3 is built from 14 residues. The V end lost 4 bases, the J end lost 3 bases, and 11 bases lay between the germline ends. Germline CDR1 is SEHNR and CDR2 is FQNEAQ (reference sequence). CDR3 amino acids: CASSSRLETDTQYF. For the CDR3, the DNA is TGTGCCAGCAGCTCCAGACTAGAAACAGATACGCAGTATTTT.

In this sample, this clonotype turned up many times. The CDR3 is CASSPNTDTQYF. CDR3 in DNA: TGTGCCAGCTCACCTAACACAGATACGCAGTATTTT. The chain is built from TRBV18 and TRBJ2-3; D unclear. Looked up from germline, CDR1 is KGHSH and CDR2 is LQKENI. Trimming took 3 bases from V and 2 from J, leaving 3 bases between them. The CDR3 consists of 12 residues.

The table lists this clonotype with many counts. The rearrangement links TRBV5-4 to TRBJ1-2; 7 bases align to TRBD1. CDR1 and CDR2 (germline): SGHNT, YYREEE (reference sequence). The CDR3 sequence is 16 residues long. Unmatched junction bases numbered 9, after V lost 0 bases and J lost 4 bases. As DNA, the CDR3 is TGTGCCAGCAGCTTGGGGCGGGACAGCTCCATCTATGGCTACACCTTC. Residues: CASSLGRDSSIYGYTF.

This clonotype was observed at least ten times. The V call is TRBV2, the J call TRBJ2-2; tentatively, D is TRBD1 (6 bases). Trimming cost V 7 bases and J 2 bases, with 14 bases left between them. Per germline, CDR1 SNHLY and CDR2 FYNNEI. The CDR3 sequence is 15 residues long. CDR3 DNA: TGTGCCAGCAAATCAACGGACAGAAACACCGGGGAGCTGTTTTTT. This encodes CASKSTDRNTGELFF.

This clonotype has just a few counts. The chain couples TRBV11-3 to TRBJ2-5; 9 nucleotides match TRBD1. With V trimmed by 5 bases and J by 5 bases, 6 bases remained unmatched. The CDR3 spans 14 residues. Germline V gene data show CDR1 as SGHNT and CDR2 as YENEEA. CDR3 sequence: CASSPRTGDETQYF. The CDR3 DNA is TGTGCCAGCAGCCCCCGGACAGGGGACGAGACCCAGTACTTC.

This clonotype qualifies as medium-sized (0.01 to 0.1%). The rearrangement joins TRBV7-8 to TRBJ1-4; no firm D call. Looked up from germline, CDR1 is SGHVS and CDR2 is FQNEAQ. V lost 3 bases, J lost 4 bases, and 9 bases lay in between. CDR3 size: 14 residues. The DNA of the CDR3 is TGTGCCAGCAGCTTTGGGCCGGTTAATGAAAAACTGTTTTTT. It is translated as CASSFGPVNEKLFF.

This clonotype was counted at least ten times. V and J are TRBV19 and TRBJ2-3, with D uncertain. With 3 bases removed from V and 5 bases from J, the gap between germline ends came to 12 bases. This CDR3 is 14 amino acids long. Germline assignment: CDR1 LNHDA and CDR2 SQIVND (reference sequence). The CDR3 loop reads CASSMAPDGDTQYF. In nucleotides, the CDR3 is TGTGCCAGTAGTATGGCCCCCGACGGAGATACGCAGTATTTT.

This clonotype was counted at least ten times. CDR3 residues: CASSLSPPGTGELFF. CDR3 coding DNA: TGTGCCAGCAGTTTATCCCCCCCGGGCACCGGGGAGCTGTTTTTT. This chain uses TRBV12-3 or TRBV12-4 with TRBJ2-2; D ambiguous. The CDR3 covers 15 residues. V was cut by 2 bases and J by 4 bases, with 11 bases left in between.

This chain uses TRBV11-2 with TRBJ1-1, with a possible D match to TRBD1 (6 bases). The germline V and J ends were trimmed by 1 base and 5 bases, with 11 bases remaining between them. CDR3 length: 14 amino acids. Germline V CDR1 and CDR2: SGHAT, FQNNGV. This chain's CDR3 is CASSLASRGTEAFF. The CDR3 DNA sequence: TGTGCCAGCAGCTTAGCTTCTAGGGGGACTGAAGCTTTCTTT.

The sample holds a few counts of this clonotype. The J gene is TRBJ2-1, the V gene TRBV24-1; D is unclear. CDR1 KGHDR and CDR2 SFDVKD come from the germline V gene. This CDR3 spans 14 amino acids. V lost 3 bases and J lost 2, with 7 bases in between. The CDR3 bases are TGTGCCACCAGTGATGGCGGCGCCTACAATGAGCAGTTCTTC. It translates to CATSDGGAYNEQFF.

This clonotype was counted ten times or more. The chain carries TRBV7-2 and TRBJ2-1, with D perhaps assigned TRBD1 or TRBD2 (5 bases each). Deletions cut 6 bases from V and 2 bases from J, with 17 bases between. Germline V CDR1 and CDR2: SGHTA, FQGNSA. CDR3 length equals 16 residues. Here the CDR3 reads CASSPLGTLTYNEQFF. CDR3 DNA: TGTGCCAGCAGTCCCCTAGGGACCCTGACCTACAATGAGCAGTTCTTC.

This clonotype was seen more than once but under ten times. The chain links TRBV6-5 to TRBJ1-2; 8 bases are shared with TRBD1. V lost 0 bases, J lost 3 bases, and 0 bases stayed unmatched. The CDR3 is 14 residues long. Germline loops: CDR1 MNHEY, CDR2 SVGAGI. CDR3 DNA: TGTGCCAGCAGTTACTCGACAGGGGACTATGGCTACACCTTC. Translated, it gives CASSYSTGDYGYTF.